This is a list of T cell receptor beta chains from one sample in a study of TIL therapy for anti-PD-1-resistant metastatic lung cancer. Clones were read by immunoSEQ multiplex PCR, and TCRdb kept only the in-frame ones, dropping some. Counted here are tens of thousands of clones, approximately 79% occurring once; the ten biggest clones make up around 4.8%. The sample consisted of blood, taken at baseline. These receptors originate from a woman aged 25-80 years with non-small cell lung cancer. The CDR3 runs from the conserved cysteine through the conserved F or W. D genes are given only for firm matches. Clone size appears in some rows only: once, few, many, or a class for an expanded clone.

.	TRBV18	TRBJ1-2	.	TGTGCCAGCACAACGCCCGGAGGCTATGGCTACACCTTC	CASTTPGGYGYTF
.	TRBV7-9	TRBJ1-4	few	TGTGCCAGCAGCTTACGAGGGGATGAAAAACTGTTTTTT	CASSLRGDEKLFF
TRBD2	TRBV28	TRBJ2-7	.	TGTGCCAGCAGTGGACTAGCGGGAGACTACGAGCAGTACTTC	CASSGLAGDYEQYF
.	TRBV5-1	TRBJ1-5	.	TGCGCCAGCAGCTTGGTAGGGGGTGAGCAGCCCCAGCATTTT	CASSLVGGEQPQHF
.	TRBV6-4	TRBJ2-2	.	TGTGCCAGCAGTGACTCCGCAGGGAACACCGGGGAGCTGTTTTTT	CASSDSAGNTGELFF
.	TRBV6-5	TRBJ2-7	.	TGTGCCAGCAGTTACGCCTCCTTCTCCTACGAGCAGTACTTC	CASSYASFSYEQYF
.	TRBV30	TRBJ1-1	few	TGTGCCTTGGACCTGAACACTGAAGCTTTCTTT	CALDLNTEAFF
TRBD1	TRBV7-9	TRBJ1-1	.	TGTGCCACCAGGACAGGGCCGGGGGAAGCTTTCTTT	CATRTGPGEAFF
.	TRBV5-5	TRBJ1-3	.	TGTGCCAGCAGCCCCCTCCTCGGTATCTGGCGGAACACCATATATTTT	CASSPLLGIWRNTIYF
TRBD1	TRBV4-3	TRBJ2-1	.	TGCGCCAGCAGCCAAGTAAGCCAGGGGGACTACAATGAGCAGTTCTTC	CASSQVSQGDYNEQFF
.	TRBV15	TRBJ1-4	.	TGTGCCACCAGCAGAGATTGGGATGAAAAACTGTTTTTT	CATSRDWDEKLFF
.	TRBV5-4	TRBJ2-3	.	TGTGCCAGCAGCTTGGCCCTAGCAGATACGCAGTATTTT	CASSLALADTQYF
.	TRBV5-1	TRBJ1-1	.	TGCGCCAGCAGCTTGGATACGGTACGAGAGAACACTGAAGCTTTCTTT	CASSLDTVRENTEAFF
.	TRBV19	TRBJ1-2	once	TGTGCCAGTAGTCCCGACAGAGATGGCTACACCTTC	CASSPDRDGYTF
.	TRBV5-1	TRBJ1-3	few	TGCGCCAGCAGCTCCTCAGGATCCTCTGGAAACACCATATATTTT	CASSSSGSSGNTIYF
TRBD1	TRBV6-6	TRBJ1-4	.	TGTGCCGGGAGACAGGGAGATTCAACTAATGAAAAACTGTTTTTT	CAGRQGDSTNEKLFF
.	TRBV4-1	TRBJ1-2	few	TGCGCCAGCAGCCCGCTGGTTCAAGGGGTCTATGGCTACACCTTC	CASSPLVQGVYGYTF
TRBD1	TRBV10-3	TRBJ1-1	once	TGTGCCGTCGGACAGGCCTACACTGAAGCTTTCTTT	CAVGQAYTEAFF
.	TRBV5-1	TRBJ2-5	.	TGCGCCAGCAGCTTCGCGGGGGCGGAAGAGACCCAGTACTTC	CASSFAGAEETQYF
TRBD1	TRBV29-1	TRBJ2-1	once	TGCAGCGACAGGGGGATCGCCTACAATGAGCAGTTCTTC	CSDRGIAYNEQFF
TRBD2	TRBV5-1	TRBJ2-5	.	TGCGCCAGCAGCTCCGGACTAGCGGGGGGGCGGGAGACCCAGTACTTC	CASSSGLAGGRETQYF
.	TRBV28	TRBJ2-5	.	TGTGCCAGCAGTTTCAATGGAGCGGCACAAGAGACCCAGTACTTC	CASSFNGAAQETQYF
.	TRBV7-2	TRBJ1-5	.	TGTGCCAGCAGCTTAGTTGCTGGGGGCTATAGCAATCAGCCCCAGCATTTT	CASSLVAGGYSNQPQHF
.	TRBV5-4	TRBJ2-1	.	TGTGCCAGCAGCGCAACTAGCAGAGGTAGCAATGAGCAGTTCTTC	CASSATSRGSNEQFF
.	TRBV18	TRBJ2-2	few	TGTGCCAGCTCACCACCCGAAGGGGGAGTCGGGGAGCTGTTTTTT	CASSPPEGGVGELFF
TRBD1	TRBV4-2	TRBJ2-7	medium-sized	TGTGCCAGCAGCCGGGGACAGGGGGCGGGGGAGCAGTACTTC	CASSRGQGAGEQYF
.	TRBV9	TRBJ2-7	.	TGTGCCAGCAGCGTACGCGGGGGCGGGTACGAGCAGTACTTC	CASSVRGGGYEQYF
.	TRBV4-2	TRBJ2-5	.	TGTGCCAGCAGCCAAGCGGGGGTAAAAGAGACCCAGTACTTC	CASSQAGVKETQYF
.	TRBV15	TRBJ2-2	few	TGTGCCACCAGCAGAGAGCTCGGCGGGGAGCTGTTTTTT	CATSRELGGELFF
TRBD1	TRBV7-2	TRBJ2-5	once	TGTGCCAGCAGCCGACAGGGGGCCCGGCAAGAGACCCAGTACTTC	CASSRQGARQETQYF
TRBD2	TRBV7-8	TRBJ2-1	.	TGTGCCAGCAGCTTATTTCGGGGGGGGATGAGTGAGCAGTTCTTC	CASSLFRGGMSEQFF
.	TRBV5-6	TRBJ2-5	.	TGTGCCAGCAGCTTGACGGGGGCCCCCCCAGAGACCCAGTACTTC	CASSLTGAPPETQYF
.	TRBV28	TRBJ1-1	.	TGTGCCAGCAGTTTATTGGGTTTGAACACTGAAGCTTTCTTT	CASSLLGLNTEAFF
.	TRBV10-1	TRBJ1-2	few	TGCGCCAGCTCGCCTAACGGGCTTAACTATGGCTACACCTTC	CASSPNGLNYGYTF
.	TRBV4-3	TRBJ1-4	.	TGCGCCAGCAGCCAGGGCCCTGGTGACAGAGAGGCAGGAAAACTGTTTTTT	CASSQGPGDREAGKLFF
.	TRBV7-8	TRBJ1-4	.	TGTGCCAGCAGCTTAAACAGTCTTTTTGCAACTAATGAAAAACTGTTTTTT	CASSLNSLFATNEKLFF
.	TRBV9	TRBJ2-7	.	TGTGCCAGCAGCGTAGGGGGAGGACCCTCGGTGGGGGAGCAGTACTTC	CASSVGGGPSVGEQYF
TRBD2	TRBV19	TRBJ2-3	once	TGTGCCAGTAGGACTAGCGGGAGCTCAGATACGCAGTATTTT	CASRTSGSSDTQYF
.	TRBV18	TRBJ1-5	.	TGTGCCAGCTCACCACTCTCGCAGAACAGCAATCAGCCCCAGCATTTT	CASSPLSQNSNQPQHF
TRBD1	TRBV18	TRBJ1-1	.	TGTGCCAGCTCACCGTTTACGATCAAGACAGGGGGCTCTACTGAAGCTTTCTTT	CASSPFTIKTGGSTEAFF
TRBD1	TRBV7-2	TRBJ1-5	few	TGTGCCAGCAGCAACGGACAGGGTAGCAATCAGCCCCAGCATTTT	CASSNGQGSNQPQHF
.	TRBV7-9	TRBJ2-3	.	TGTGCCAGCAGCTATGGACAGGTAGCGGCAGATACGCAGTATTTT	CASSYGQVAADTQYF
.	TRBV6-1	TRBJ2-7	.	TGTGCCAGCAGTGAAGCGCCCGGGACCTCCTACGAGCAGTACTTC	CASSEAPGTSYEQYF
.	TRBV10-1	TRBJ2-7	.	TGCGCCAGCAGTGAGATGGGGGAATACCCCTACGAGCAGTACTTC	CASSEMGEYPYEQYF
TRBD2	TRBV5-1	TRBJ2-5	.	TGCGCCAGCAGCTTTGATCGCGGGGGGCTCTCCTCCCAGTACTTC	CASSFDRGGLSSQYF